This T cell receptor (beta chain) was sequenced during a study of OX40 agonist ivuxolimab in advanced cancers. Study in general: There were three patients with partial responses, one having hepatocellular carcinoma and two cutaneous melanoma. Study results and limitations: Expanded clones were, on average, more numerous in CD8+ T cells than in CD4+. Low normalized clonal expansion also occurred in some nonresponding patients.

As concerns this clone: Its target is not known.

Generated by immunoSEQ multiplex PCR, the TCRdb table keeps only in-frame clones and is missing some. The data hold 60,000 to 95,000 clones, with 85% to 90% observed a single time. Excluded were patients having autoimmune disease history or systemic immunosuppression. CDR1 is SGHNT, CDR2 YYREEE, per germline (reference sequence). V shed 5 bases and J 7 bases; nucleotides not matched to a gene: 7. This CDR3 contains 15 residues. The sample in question was CD4+ or CD8+ T cells sorted from blood, obtained in a trial of the OX40 agonist ivuxolimab. This clonotype was sampled from an adult with an advanced solid tumor such as melanoma, head and neck, liver or kidney cancer. The chain is built from TRBV5-4 and TRBJ2-1; 12 nucleotides align to TRBD2. CDR3 in amino acids: CASSGGLAGGNEQFF. The CDR3 DNA is TGTGCCAGCAGTGGTGGGCTAGCGGGGGGGAATGAGCAGTTCTTC.